A single sample is the source of the 3 T cell receptor beta chains below, sequenced in a study of cytomegalovirus exposure and HLA in healthy donors. The PCR was carried out with 60 Vbeta primers and 13 Jbeta primers. Generated by immunoSEQ multiplex PCR, the TCRdb table keeps only in-frame clones and is missing some. Of 100,000 or so clones in the sample, roughly 13% are singletons; the top ten hold approximately 15%. Sequencing used PBMCs. These receptors all stem from a middle-aged man in good health and CMV-seropositive.

This chain uses TRBV19 with TRBJ2-7; 7 bases line up with TRBD1. CDR3 length: 15 residues. From germline, CDR1 is LNHDA and CDR2 SQIVND (reference sequence). Unmatched junction bases numbered 5, after V lost 1 base and J lost 2 bases. The CDR3 loop reads CASSIGTGRPYEQYF. CDR3 sequence (DNA): TGTGCCAGTAGTATAGGGACAGGCCGGCCCTACGAGCAGTACTTC.

There are a few counts of this clone. The J gene is TRBJ1-1, the V gene TRBV18; D is ambiguous. CDR3 size: 14 residues. The germline CDR1 and CDR2 sequences are KGHSH and LQKENI. Trimming took off 0 bases at V and 1 base at J, with 6 bases between the two ends. The CDR3 protein is CASSPPSKNTEAFF. The CDR3 DNA reads TGTGCCAGCTCACCACCGAGCAAGAACACTGAAGCTTTCTTT.

This clone turned up a few times. The chain carries TRBV6-1 and TRBJ1-5, with a weak D call TRBD1 (5 bases). The V gene's germline CDR1 is MNHNS and CDR2 SASEGT. This CDR3 is built from 17 residues. V was trimmed by 2 bases and J by 3 bases, leaving 17 bases between them. This CDR3 is CASSEPSGGYNNQPQHF. As DNA, the CDR3 is TGTGCCAGCAGTGAACCTAGCGGGGGGTATAACAATCAGCCCCAGCATTTT.